A selection of T cell receptor beta chains follows, all from one sample in a study of T cells after yellow fever vaccination. TCRdb analysed the 5' RACE reads with MiXCR anew, one entry per CDR3 protein. Altogether about 400,000 distinct CDR3 sequences are present, over 5% being singletons, with the ten largest covering approximately 15%. The sample was PBMCs, taken 5 days after the yellow fever booster vaccination. The receptors were gathered from a man aged 30 to 45 who received the YFV17D yellow fever vaccine. Both conserved end residues are part of each CDR3. The D gene is left open where the match is weak. For some rows the clone size is stated as once, few or many, or as a class when expanded; others skip it.

d_call: TRBD1; clone_size: -; j_call: TRBJ2-1; v_call: TRBV4-1; cdr3_aa: CASSQDSTGGSYNEQFF; cdr3_nt: TGCGCCAGCAGCCAAGATAGTACAGGGGGTTCCTACAATGAGCAGTTCTTC
d_call: -; clone_size: -; j_call: TRBJ1-1; v_call: TRBV12-3/TRBV12-4; cdr3_aa: CASSLVSISNTEAFF; cdr3_nt: TGTGCCAGCAGTTTAGTATCCATATCGAACACTGAAGCTTTCTTT
d_call: TRBD1; clone_size: few; j_call: TRBJ2-1; v_call: TRBV4-3; cdr3_aa: CASSQEGGRYNEQFF; cdr3_nt: TGCGCCAGCAGCCAAGAAGGGGGCCGTTACAATGAGCAGTTCTTC
d_call: -; clone_size: -; j_call: TRBJ1-4; v_call: TRBV11-2; cdr3_aa: CASSRAGTSHNEKLFF; cdr3_nt: TGTGCCAGCAGCCGAGCGGGGACAAGCCATAATGAAAAACTGTTTTTT
d_call: TRBD2; clone_size: many; j_call: TRBJ2-2; v_call: TRBV20-1; cdr3_aa: CSARGTSGRHTGELFF; cdr3_nt: TGCAGTGCTAGAGGGACTAGCGGGAGACACACCGGGGAGCTGTTTTTT
d_call: -; clone_size: many; j_call: TRBJ2-3; v_call: TRBV11-2; cdr3_aa: CASSLNGGLDTQYF; cdr3_nt: TGTGCCAGCAGCTTAAACGGCGGACTAGATACGCAGTATTTT
d_call: -; clone_size: -; j_call: TRBJ2-1; v_call: TRBV7-6; cdr3_aa: CASSFLGAAGDEQFF; cdr3_nt: TGTGCCAGCAGCTTCTTGGGTGCAGCGGGCGATGAGCAGTTCTTC
d_call: -; clone_size: -; j_call: TRBJ1-4; v_call: TRBV20-1; cdr3_aa: CSARRTGNRLFEKLFF; cdr3_nt: TGCAGTGCTAGACGAACAGGGAACCGCCTCTTCGAAAAACTGTTTTTT
d_call: -; clone_size: few; j_call: TRBJ1-2; v_call: TRBV20-1; cdr3_aa: CSARDGYNYGYTF; cdr3_nt: TGCAGTGCTAGGGACGGCTATAACTATGGCTACACCTTC
d_call: -; clone_size: many; j_call: TRBJ2-5; v_call: TRBV12-3/TRBV12-4; cdr3_aa: CASSWGSGETQYF; cdr3_nt: TGTGCCAGCAGTTGGGGTTCAGGAGAGACCCAGTACTTC
d_call: -; clone_size: -; j_call: TRBJ2-4; v_call: TRBV6-2/TRBV6-3; cdr3_aa: CAVTGRENIQYF; cdr3_nt: TGTGCCGTGACGGGACGGGAAAACATTCAGTACTTC
d_call: TRBD2; clone_size: few; j_call: TRBJ2-7; v_call: TRBV19; cdr3_aa: CASSDLGLADSYEQYF; cdr3_nt: TGTGCCAGTTCGGACTTGGGACTAGCGGATTCCTACGAGCAGTACTTC
d_call: -; clone_size: many; j_call: TRBJ2-5; v_call: TRBV7-2; cdr3_aa: CASSERETQYF; cdr3_nt: TGTGCCAGCAGCGAGCGGGAGACCCAGTACTTC
d_call: -; clone_size: few; j_call: TRBJ1-2; v_call: TRBV5-1; cdr3_aa: CASASREFNYGYTF; cdr3_nt: TGCGCCAGCGCATCCAGGGAATTTAACTATGGCTACACCTTC
d_call: -; clone_size: few; j_call: TRBJ2-4; v_call: TRBV29-1; cdr3_aa: CSVEDLWPAPGVGGAKNIQYF; cdr3_nt: TGCAGCGTTGAAGATCTTTGGCCGGCACCGGGGGTGGGAGGTGCCAAAAACATTCAGTACTTC
d_call: -; clone_size: -; j_call: TRBJ1-2; v_call: TRBV20-1; cdr3_aa: CSAREVPEVHTF; cdr3_nt: TGCAGTGCTAGAGAAGTACCAGAAGTTCACACCTTC
d_call: -; clone_size: many; j_call: TRBJ1-6; v_call: TRBV6-1; cdr3_aa: CASSIIGAGAFGSPLHF; cdr3_nt: TGTGCCAGCAGCATCATCGGGGCAGGGGCTTTTGGTTCACCCCTCCACTTT
d_call: TRBD1; clone_size: many; j_call: TRBJ2-5; v_call: TRBV10-3; cdr3_aa: CAMQGAVQETQYF; cdr3_nt: TGTGCCATGCAGGGGGCGGTCCAAGAGACCCAGTACTTC
d_call: -; clone_size: -; j_call: TRBJ2-7; v_call: TRBV27; cdr3_aa: CASSVSGGLGLEQYF; cdr3_nt: TGTGCCAGCAGTGTCTCCGGAGGTTTAGGTCTCGAGCAGTACTTC
d_call: TRBD2; clone_size: many; j_call: TRBJ2-1; v_call: TRBV9; cdr3_aa: CASSFGLAGDNEQFF; cdr3_nt: TGTGCCAGCAGCTTCGGACTAGCGGGAGACAATGAGCAGTTCTTC
d_call: -; clone_size: -; j_call: TRBJ1-2; v_call: TRBV7-2; cdr3_aa: CASSLYERGYTF; cdr3_nt: TGTGCCAGCAGCTTATACGAGAGGGGCTACACCTTC
d_call: -; clone_size: many; j_call: TRBJ1-4; v_call: TRBV30; cdr3_aa: CAWSVMGITNEKLFF; cdr3_nt: TGTGCCTGGAGTGTAATGGGGATAACTAATGAAAAACTGTTTTTT
d_call: -; clone_size: many; j_call: TRBJ2-3; v_call: TRBV4-2; cdr3_aa: CASSGGGSSHF; cdr3_nt: TGTGCCAGCAGCGGGGGCGGCAGTTCCCATTTT